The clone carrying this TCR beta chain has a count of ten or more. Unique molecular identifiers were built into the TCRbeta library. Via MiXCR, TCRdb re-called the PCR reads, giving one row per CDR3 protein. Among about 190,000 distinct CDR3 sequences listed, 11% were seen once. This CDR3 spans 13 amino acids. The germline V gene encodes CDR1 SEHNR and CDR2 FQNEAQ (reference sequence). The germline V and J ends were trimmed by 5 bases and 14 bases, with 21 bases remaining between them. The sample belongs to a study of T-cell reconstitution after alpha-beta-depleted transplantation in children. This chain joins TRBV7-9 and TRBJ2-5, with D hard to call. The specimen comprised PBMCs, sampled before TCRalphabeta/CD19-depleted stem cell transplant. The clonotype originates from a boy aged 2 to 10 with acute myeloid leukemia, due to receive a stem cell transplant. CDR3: CASSLTSEEPGYF. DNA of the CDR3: TGTGCCAGCAGCCTAACGTCCGAGGAACCAGGCTACTTC.